Detailed here is one TCR beta chain. Its antigen is undetermined. This CDR3 region has 14 residues. Germline V gene lookup returns CDR1 LGHDT and CDR2 YNNKEL (reference sequence). Losses at the gene ends were 5 bases for V and 5 bases for J; bases not matched to a gene: 5. Produced via immunoSEQ multiplex PCR; TCRdb's table is partial and in-frame only. In the table there are fewer than 120,000 clones, approximately 90% of which are singletons. Pooled in the analysis were second doses at about 4 or about 12 weeks. These data come from a study of T cell responses to AZD1222 COVID-19 vaccine. Whole-study results and caveats: Spike-specific TCR depth and breadth grew after two AZD1222 doses. Baseline serology detected seropositivity in only 5 or 6 AZD1222 recipients. The donor cohort was predominantly white British with a female majority, and clonal diversity may have been underestimated.

The clonotype originates from an adult who received the AZD1222 COVID-19 vaccine. The chain carries TRBV3-1 (or the pseudogene TRBV3-2) and TRBJ1-1; TRBD1 matches at 10 bases. The material was peripheral blood, obtained 28 days after the second AZD1222 dose. CDR3 in DNA: TGTGCCAGCAGCGGCCGGGACAGGGGAACTGAAGCTTTCTTT. Translation gives CASSGRDRGTEAFF.